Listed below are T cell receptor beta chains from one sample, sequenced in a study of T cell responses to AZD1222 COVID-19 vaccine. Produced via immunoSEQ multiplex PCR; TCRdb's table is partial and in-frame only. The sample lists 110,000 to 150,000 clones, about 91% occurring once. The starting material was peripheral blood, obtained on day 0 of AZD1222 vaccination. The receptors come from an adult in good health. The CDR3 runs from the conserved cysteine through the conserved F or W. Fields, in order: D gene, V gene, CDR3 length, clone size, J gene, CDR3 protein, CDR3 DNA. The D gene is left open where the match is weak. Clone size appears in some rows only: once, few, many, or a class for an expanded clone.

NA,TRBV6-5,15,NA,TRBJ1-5,CASRPQGVGNQPQHF,TGTGCCAGCAGACCTCAGGGAGTGGGCAATCAGCCCCAGCATTTT
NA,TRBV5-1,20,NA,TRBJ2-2,CASSRHVNRGGALNTGELFF,TGCGCCAGCAGCCGACATGTGAATAGGGGGGGAGCCCTAAACACCGGGGAGCTGTTTTTT
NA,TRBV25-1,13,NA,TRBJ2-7,CASSSTSRSEQYF,TGTGCCAGCAGTTCAACTTCTAGGAGCGAGCAGTACTTC
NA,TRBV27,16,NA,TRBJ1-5,CASSPRPGEGNQPQHF,TGTGCCAGCAGTCCACGACCGGGGGAAGGCAATCAGCCCCAGCATTTT
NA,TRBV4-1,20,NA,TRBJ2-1,CASSQDGYGSGFGSYNEQFF,TGCGCCAGCAGCCAAGACGGATACGGGAGCGGCTTTGGTTCCTACAATGAGCAGTTCTTC
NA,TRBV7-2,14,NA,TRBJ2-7,CASSLMATSYEQYF,TGTGCCAGCAGCTTAATGGCTACGTCCTACGAGCAGTACTTC
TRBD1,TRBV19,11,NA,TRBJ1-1,CASDDRGEAFF,TGTGCCAGTGATGACAGGGGTGAAGCTTTCTTT
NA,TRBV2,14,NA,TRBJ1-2,CASSEGIIDYGYTF,TGTGCCAGCAGTGAGGGGATTATCGACTATGGCTACACCTTC
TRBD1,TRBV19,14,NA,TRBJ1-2,CASSWTGENYGYTF,TGTGCCAGTAGTTGGACAGGGGAAAACTATGGCTACACCTTC
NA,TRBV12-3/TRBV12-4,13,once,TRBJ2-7,CASSPYRVLGQYF,TGTGCCAGCAGTCCGTACAGGGTACTGGGGCAGTACTTC
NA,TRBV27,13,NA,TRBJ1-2,CASGRGAGYGYTF,TGTGCCAGCGGACGAGGGGCTGGCTATGGCTACACCTTC
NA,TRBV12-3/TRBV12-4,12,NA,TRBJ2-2,CASRLVPGELFF,TGTGCCAGCAGGTTGGTGCCCGGGGAGCTGTTTTTT
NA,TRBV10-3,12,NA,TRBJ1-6,CAISNPGVVVIF,TGTGCCATCAGTAACCCGGGGGTCGTAGTGATCTTT
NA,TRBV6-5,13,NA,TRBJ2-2,CASSQASTGELFF,TGTGCCAGCAGTCAGGCTAGCACCGGGGAGCTGTTTTTT
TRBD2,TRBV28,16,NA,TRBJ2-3,CASSSTGTSPIGAQYF,TGTGCCAGCAGTTCAACCGGGACTAGCCCCATTGGGGCGCAGTATTTT
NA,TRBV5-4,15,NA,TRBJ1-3,CASSLAGGSGNTIYF,TGTGCCAGCAGCTTGGCCGGGGGCTCTGGAAACACCATATATTTT
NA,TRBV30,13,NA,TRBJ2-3,CAWSEAGADTQYF,TGTGCCTGGAGTGAAGCGGGCGCAGATACGCAGTATTTT
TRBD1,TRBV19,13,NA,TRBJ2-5,CASSPTGAETQYF,TGTGCCAGTAGTCCGACAGGGGCGGAGACCCAGTACTTC
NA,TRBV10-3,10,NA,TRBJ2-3,CAISADTQYF,TGTGCCATCAGTGCGGATACGCAGTATTTT
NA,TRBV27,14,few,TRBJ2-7,CASSPYSSSYEQYF,TGTGCCAGCAGTCCCTACTCCAGCTCCTACGAGCAGTACTTC
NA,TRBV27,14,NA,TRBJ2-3,CASKIRAVPDTQYF,TGTGCCAGCAAGATCAGGGCCGTCCCAGATACGCAGTATTTT
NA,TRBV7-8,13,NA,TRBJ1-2,CASSPPGTYGYTF,TGTGCCAGCAGCCCACCAGGGACCTATGGCTACACCTTC
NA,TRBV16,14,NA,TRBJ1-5,CASSQSGANQPQHF,TGTGCCAGCAGCCAATCGGGAGCAAATCAGCCCCAGCATTTT
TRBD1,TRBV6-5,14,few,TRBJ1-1,CASSYSYGQEGTFF,TGTGCCAGCAGTTACTCCTACGGACAGGAGGGAACTTTCTTT
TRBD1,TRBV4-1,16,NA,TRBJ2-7,CASSQDMIGQGYEQYF,TGCGCCAGCAGCCAAGATATGATAGGACAGGGCTACGAGCAGTACTTC
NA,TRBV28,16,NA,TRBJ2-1,CASSSIQRNSYNEQFF,TGTGCCAGCAGTTCGATCCAGCGGAACTCCTACAATGAGCAGTTCTTC
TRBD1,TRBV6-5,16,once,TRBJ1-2,CASSYQAGGSHYGYTF,TGTGCCAGCAGTTACCAAGCAGGGGGCAGTCACTATGGCTACACCTTC
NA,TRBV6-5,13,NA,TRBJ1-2,CASSYPGSYGYTF,TGTGCCAGCAGTTACCCCGGGAGCTATGGCTACACCTTC
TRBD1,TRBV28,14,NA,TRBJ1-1,CASSATGGNTEAFF,TGTGCCAGCAGTGCAACAGGGGGGAACACTGAAGCTTTCTTT
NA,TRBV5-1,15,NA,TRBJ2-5,CASSLMGQAGETQYF,TGCGCCAGCAGCTTGATGGGTCAGGCGGGAGAGACCCAGTACTTC
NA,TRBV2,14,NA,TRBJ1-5,CASSARDTDQPQHF,TGTGCCAGCAGTGCCCGGGACACCGATCAGCCCCAGCATTTT
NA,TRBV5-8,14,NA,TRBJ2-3,CASSPSRGVDTQYF,TGTGCCAGCAGCCCGTCGCGGGGCGTAGATACGCAGTATTTT
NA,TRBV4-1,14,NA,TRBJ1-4,CASSSRSLGEKLFF,TGCGCCAGCAGCTCCCGGTCCCTGGGGGAAAAACTGTTTTTT
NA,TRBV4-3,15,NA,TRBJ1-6,CASSHFRVKNSPLHF,TGCGCCAGCAGCCACTTCCGGGTCAAAAATTCACCCCTCCACTTT
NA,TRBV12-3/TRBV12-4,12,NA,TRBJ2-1,CASSLAFRVEFF,TGTGCCAGCAGTTTGGCGTTCCGGGTAGAGTTCTTC
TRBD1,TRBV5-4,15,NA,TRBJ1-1,CASSPTGGLNTEAFF,TGTGCCAGCAGCCCTACAGGGGGCCTGAACACTGAAGCTTTCTTT
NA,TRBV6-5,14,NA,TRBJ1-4,CASSYSGREEKLFF,TGTGCCAGCAGTTACTCAGGGAGGGAAGAAAAACTGTTTTTT
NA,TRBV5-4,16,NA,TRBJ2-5,CASSFGQLMVPETQYF,TGTGCCAGCAGCTTTGGACAGTTAATGGTCCCGGAGACCCAGTACTTC
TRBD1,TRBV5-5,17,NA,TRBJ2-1,CASSFLFRDRLYNEQFF,TGTGCCAGCAGCTTCTTATTCCGGGACAGGCTTTACAATGAGCAGTTCTTC
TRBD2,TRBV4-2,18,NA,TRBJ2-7,CASSQDEVGGLKRYEQYF,TGTGCCAGCAGCCAAGATGAGGTGGGAGGGCTTAAGAGATACGAGCAGTACTTC
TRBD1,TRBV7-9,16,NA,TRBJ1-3,CASSSKDRGSGNTIYF,TGTGCCAGCAGCTCGAAGGACAGGGGTTCAGGAAACACCATATATTTT
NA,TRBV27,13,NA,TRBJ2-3,CASSLWGTDTQYF,TGTGCCAGCAGTTTATGGGGGACAGATACGCAGTATTTT
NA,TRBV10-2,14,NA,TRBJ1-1,CASAPGHLNTEAFF,TGCGCCAGCGCCCCGGGACACTTGAACACTGAAGCTTTCTTT
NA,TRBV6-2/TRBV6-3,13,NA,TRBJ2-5,CASSYPVVETQYF,TGTGCCAGCAGTTACCCAGTGGTTGAGACCCAGTACTTC
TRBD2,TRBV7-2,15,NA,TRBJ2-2,CASSPSGRAFGELFF,TGTGCCAGCAGCCCTAGCGGGAGGGCCTTCGGGGAGCTGTTTTTT
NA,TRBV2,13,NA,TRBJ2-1,CASASWGPNEQFF,TGTGCCAGCGCGTCCTGGGGGCCCAATGAGCAGTTCTTC
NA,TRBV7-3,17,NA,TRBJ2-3,CASSLTPRAGAADTQYF,TGTGCCAGCAGCTTAACGCCGAGGGCCGGGGCCGCAGATACGCAGTATTTT
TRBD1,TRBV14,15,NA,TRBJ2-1,CASSQRTGRYNEQFF,TGTGCCAGCAGCCAAAGGACAGGGAGGTACAATGAGCAGTTCTTC
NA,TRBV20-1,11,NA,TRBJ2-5,CSADDRETQYF,TGCAGTGCTGATGATCGGGAGACCCAGTACTTC
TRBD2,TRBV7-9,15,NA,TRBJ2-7,CASSFGLAGGGEQYF,TGTGCCAGCAGCTTTGGGCTAGCGGGAGGAGGGGAGCAGTACTTC
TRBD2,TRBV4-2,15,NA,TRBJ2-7,CASSHGASGSYEQYF,TGTGCCAGCAGCCATGGCGCTAGCGGGTCCTACGAGCAGTACTTC
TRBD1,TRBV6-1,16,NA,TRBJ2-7,CASSELPGQGHYEQYF,TGTGCCAGCAGTGAATTACCGGGACAGGGACACTACGAGCAGTACTTC
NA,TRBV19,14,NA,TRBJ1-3,CASSQGRSGNTIYF,TGTGCCAGTAGCCAGGGACGCTCTGGAAACACCATATATTTT
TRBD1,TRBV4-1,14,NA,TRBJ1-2,CASSFRTGPNGYTF,TGCGCCAGCAGCTTTAGGACAGGGCCTAATGGCTACACCTTC
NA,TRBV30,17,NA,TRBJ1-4,CAWSVGSFGTSNEKLFF,TGTGCCTGGAGTGTAGGTTCCTTCGGGACATCGAATGAAAAACTGTTTTTT
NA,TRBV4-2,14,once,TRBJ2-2,CASSWEVNTGELFF,TGTGCCAGCAGCTGGGAGGTCAACACCGGGGAGCTGTTTTTT
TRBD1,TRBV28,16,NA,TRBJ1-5,CASSPLLTGGFQPQHF,TGTGCCAGCAGTCCACTTTTGACAGGGGGCTTTCAGCCCCAGCATTTT
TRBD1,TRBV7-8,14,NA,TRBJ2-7,CASTFAGTGSEQYF,TGTGCCAGCACCTTTGCGGGGACAGGGAGCGAGCAGTACTTC
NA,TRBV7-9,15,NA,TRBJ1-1,CASSPPRDGPTEAFF,TGTGCCAGCAGCCCTCCCCGGGACGGTCCTACTGAAGCTTTCTTT
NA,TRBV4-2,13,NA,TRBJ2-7,CASSQAGSGEQYF,TGTGCCAGCAGCCAAGCAGGTTCGGGGGAGCAGTACTTC